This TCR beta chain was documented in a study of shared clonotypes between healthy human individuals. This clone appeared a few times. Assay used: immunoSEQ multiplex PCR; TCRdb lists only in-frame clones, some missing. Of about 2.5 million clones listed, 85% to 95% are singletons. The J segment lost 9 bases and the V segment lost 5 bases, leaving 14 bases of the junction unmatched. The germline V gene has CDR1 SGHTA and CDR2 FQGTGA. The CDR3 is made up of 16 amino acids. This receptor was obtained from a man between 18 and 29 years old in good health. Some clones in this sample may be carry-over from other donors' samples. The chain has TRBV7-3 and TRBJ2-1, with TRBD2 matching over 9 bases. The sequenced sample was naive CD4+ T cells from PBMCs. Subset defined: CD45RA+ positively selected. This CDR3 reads CASSPSGGLAPSEQFF. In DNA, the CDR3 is TGTGCCAGCAGCCCAAGCGGGGGACTAGCTCCGAGTGAGCAGTTCTTC.